The clone carrying this TCR beta chain occurred a few times. Antigen unknown. Unique molecular identifiers were built into the TCR beta cDNA libraries. A single record per CDR3 protein comes from TCRdb applying MiXCR to the PCR reads. The table has 650,000 to 900,000 distinct CDR3 sequences, under 60% seen once. The data derive from a study of post-analysis software for immune sequencing data. This CDR3 comprises 13 residues. The germline V gene encodes CDR1 SQVTM and CDR2 ANQGSEA. V lost 0 bases, J lost 8 bases, and 11 bases lay in between. The study, taken as a whole, reports: Controls had lower frequencies than patients of a few TRBV segments, which included TRBV5-6, TRBV5-1 and TRBV20-1. Under the F measure, samples that were prepared in one batch clustered strongly together.

This chain connects TRBV29-1 to TRBJ2-4; D not certain. Source material: blood. The receptor comes from a girl aged 5-17 years with multiple sclerosis. This chain's CDR3 is CSVEDPDGDIQYF. The CDR3 bases are TGCAGCGTTGAAGACCCCGATGGTGACATTCAGTACTTC.